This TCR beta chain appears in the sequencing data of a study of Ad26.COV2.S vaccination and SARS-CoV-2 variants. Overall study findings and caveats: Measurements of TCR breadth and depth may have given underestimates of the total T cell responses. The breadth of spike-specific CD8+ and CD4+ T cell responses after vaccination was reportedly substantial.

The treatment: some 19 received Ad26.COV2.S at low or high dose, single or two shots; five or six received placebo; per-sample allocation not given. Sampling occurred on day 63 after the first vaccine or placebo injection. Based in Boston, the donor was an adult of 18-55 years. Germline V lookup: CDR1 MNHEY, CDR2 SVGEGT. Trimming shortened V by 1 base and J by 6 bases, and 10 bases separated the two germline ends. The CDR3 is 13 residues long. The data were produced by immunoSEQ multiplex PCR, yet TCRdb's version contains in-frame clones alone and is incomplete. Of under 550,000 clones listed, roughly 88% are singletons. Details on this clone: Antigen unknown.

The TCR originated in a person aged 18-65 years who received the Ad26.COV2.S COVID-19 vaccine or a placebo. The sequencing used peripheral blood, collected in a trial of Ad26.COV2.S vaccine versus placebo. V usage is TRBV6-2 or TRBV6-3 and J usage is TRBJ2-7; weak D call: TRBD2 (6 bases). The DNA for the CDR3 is TGTGCCAGCAGTTACTATGCGGAGGGCGAGCAGTACTTC. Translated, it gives CASSYYAEGEQYF.